This T cell receptor (beta chain) emerged from a study of identifying expanded T cells in peripheral blood. Only in-frame clones appear in the TCRdb table, and some are missing; sequencing was by immunoSEQ multiplex PCR. The sample contains more than 45,000 clones, roughly four fifths of which appear only once. Between the trimmed V and J ends, which lost 3 bases and 3 bases, there was a span of 8 bases. Germline values: CDR1 LNHDA, CDR2 SQIVND (reference sequence). The CDR3 is 13 amino acids. The V call is TRBV19, the J call TRBJ2-5; D is undetermined. The specimen sequenced was blood. The receptor was isolated from a person between 18 and 75 years old in good health. The CDR3 DNA sequence: TGTGCCAGTAGTATGTCCGCAGAAGAGACCCAGTACTTC. This gives the protein CASSMSAEETQYF.